This T cell receptor beta chain was identified in a study of OX40 agonist ivuxolimab in advanced cancers. Study-wide context: Those treated in dose escalation had hepatocellular carcinoma, melanoma, renal cell cancer or head and neck cancer.

The CDR3 spans 13 residues. From germline, CDR1 is SGHDT and CDR2 YYEEEE. Trimming took 0 bases from V and 7 from J, leaving 8 bases between them. Comments on this clone: Antigen unknown.

Libraries were prepared by immunoSEQ multiplex PCR; TCRdb keeps only in-frame clonotypes and omits some of them. The sample carries approximately 94,000 clones, 70% to 90% recorded once. Researchers took blood at baseline, on cycle 4 day 1, and on cycle 7 day 1. Study outcomes and limitations: Low normalized T-cell clonal expansion was also seen in some nonresponders. Doses of 0.1 to 3.0 mg/kg were accompanied by clonal expansion of CD4+ and CD8+ blood T cells by week 6.

This chain joins TRBV5-6 and TRBJ2-4; perhaps TRBD2 as D (5 bases). The material sequenced was CD4+ or CD8+ T cells sorted from blood, taken in a trial of the OX40 agonist ivuxolimab. This sequence was found in an adult with an advanced solid tumor such as melanoma, head and neck, liver or kidney cancer. CDR3 coding DNA: TGTGCCAGCAGCTTGGGTGGACTCAACATTCAGTACTTC. Translated: CASSLGGLNIQYF.